Here is one T cell receptor (beta chain) with its context. CDR3 length: 13 amino acids. The V end was cut by 6 bases, the J end by 6 bases, with 15 bases between. Germline V gene lookup returns CDR1 MNHEY and CDR2 SVGEGT. Sequenced by immunoSEQ multiplex PCR; TCRdb stores in-frame clones only, minus some. The sample lists some 130,000 clones; about 95% were seen once. The data derive from a study of control samples from healthy donors and cancer patients. The sample was blood. This rearrangement joins TRBV6-2 or TRBV6-3 to TRBJ2-7; D perhaps matches TRBD2 (6 bases). The sequence came from a young man in good health. The CDR3 reads CASSPLRGSEQYF. The CDR3 DNA follows: TGTGCCAGCAGCCCCTTACGGGGGAGCGAGCAGTACTTC.